The clone carrying this T cell receptor (beta chain) was recorded at least ten times. What it recognizes is unknown. TCRdb reprocessed the multiplex PCR reads with MiXCR, giving one entry per CDR3 protein. The sample has about 180,000 distinct CDR3 sequences, about 33% seen once; the top ten hold 4% to 5.5%. Samples came from axillary lymph nodes draining the breast cancer. The sample belongs to a study of breast tumors, draining lymph nodes, adjacent tissues. General observations from the study: Tumor and nontumor repertoires were significantly more similar in luminal-like than in basal-like breast cancer. Findings are consistent with lymph node origin and intratumoral expansion of most tumor T cells. Tumor T cell lymph node origin was a supported hypothesis, not proven.

The CDR3 loop spans 14 amino acids. CDR1 SEHNR and CDR2 FQNEAQ come from the germline V gene (reference sequence). V shed 3 bases, J shed 8 bases, and the junction held 5 bases outside the gene matches. The chain carries TRBV7-9 and TRBJ1-2, with 11 bases matching TRBD1. Sequences were obtained from axillary lymph node tissue. The sequence derives from a female donor with breast cancer. Some clones in this sample may be carry-over from other donors' samples. The CDR3 loop is CASSLGQGVQGYTF. As DNA, the CDR3 is TGTGCCAGCAGCTTGGGACAGGGGGTTCAAGGCTACACCTTC.